This T cell receptor (beta chain) is drawn from a study of T cell changes during pregnancy in multiple sclerosis. Trimming removed 10 bases from V and 4 bases from J; junction bases left unmatched: 5. Per the germline V gene, CDR1 is LNHDA and CDR2 is SQIVND (reference sequence). CDR3 size: 12 residues. Generated by immunoSEQ multiplex PCR, the TCRdb table keeps only in-frame clones and is missing some. This table has 40,000 to 50,000 clones, around 93% appearing once. The TCR sequence derives from a female donor with multiple sclerosis, enrolled in a pregnancy study. The source material was CD8+ T cells from peripheral blood mononuclear cells, sampled in the third trimester of pregnancy. The chain is built from TRBV19 and TRBJ1-1, with 8 bases identical to TRBD1. The CDR3 DNA is TGTGCCACTATAACAGGGGGCACTGAAGCTTTCTTT. It specifies CATITGGTEAFF.